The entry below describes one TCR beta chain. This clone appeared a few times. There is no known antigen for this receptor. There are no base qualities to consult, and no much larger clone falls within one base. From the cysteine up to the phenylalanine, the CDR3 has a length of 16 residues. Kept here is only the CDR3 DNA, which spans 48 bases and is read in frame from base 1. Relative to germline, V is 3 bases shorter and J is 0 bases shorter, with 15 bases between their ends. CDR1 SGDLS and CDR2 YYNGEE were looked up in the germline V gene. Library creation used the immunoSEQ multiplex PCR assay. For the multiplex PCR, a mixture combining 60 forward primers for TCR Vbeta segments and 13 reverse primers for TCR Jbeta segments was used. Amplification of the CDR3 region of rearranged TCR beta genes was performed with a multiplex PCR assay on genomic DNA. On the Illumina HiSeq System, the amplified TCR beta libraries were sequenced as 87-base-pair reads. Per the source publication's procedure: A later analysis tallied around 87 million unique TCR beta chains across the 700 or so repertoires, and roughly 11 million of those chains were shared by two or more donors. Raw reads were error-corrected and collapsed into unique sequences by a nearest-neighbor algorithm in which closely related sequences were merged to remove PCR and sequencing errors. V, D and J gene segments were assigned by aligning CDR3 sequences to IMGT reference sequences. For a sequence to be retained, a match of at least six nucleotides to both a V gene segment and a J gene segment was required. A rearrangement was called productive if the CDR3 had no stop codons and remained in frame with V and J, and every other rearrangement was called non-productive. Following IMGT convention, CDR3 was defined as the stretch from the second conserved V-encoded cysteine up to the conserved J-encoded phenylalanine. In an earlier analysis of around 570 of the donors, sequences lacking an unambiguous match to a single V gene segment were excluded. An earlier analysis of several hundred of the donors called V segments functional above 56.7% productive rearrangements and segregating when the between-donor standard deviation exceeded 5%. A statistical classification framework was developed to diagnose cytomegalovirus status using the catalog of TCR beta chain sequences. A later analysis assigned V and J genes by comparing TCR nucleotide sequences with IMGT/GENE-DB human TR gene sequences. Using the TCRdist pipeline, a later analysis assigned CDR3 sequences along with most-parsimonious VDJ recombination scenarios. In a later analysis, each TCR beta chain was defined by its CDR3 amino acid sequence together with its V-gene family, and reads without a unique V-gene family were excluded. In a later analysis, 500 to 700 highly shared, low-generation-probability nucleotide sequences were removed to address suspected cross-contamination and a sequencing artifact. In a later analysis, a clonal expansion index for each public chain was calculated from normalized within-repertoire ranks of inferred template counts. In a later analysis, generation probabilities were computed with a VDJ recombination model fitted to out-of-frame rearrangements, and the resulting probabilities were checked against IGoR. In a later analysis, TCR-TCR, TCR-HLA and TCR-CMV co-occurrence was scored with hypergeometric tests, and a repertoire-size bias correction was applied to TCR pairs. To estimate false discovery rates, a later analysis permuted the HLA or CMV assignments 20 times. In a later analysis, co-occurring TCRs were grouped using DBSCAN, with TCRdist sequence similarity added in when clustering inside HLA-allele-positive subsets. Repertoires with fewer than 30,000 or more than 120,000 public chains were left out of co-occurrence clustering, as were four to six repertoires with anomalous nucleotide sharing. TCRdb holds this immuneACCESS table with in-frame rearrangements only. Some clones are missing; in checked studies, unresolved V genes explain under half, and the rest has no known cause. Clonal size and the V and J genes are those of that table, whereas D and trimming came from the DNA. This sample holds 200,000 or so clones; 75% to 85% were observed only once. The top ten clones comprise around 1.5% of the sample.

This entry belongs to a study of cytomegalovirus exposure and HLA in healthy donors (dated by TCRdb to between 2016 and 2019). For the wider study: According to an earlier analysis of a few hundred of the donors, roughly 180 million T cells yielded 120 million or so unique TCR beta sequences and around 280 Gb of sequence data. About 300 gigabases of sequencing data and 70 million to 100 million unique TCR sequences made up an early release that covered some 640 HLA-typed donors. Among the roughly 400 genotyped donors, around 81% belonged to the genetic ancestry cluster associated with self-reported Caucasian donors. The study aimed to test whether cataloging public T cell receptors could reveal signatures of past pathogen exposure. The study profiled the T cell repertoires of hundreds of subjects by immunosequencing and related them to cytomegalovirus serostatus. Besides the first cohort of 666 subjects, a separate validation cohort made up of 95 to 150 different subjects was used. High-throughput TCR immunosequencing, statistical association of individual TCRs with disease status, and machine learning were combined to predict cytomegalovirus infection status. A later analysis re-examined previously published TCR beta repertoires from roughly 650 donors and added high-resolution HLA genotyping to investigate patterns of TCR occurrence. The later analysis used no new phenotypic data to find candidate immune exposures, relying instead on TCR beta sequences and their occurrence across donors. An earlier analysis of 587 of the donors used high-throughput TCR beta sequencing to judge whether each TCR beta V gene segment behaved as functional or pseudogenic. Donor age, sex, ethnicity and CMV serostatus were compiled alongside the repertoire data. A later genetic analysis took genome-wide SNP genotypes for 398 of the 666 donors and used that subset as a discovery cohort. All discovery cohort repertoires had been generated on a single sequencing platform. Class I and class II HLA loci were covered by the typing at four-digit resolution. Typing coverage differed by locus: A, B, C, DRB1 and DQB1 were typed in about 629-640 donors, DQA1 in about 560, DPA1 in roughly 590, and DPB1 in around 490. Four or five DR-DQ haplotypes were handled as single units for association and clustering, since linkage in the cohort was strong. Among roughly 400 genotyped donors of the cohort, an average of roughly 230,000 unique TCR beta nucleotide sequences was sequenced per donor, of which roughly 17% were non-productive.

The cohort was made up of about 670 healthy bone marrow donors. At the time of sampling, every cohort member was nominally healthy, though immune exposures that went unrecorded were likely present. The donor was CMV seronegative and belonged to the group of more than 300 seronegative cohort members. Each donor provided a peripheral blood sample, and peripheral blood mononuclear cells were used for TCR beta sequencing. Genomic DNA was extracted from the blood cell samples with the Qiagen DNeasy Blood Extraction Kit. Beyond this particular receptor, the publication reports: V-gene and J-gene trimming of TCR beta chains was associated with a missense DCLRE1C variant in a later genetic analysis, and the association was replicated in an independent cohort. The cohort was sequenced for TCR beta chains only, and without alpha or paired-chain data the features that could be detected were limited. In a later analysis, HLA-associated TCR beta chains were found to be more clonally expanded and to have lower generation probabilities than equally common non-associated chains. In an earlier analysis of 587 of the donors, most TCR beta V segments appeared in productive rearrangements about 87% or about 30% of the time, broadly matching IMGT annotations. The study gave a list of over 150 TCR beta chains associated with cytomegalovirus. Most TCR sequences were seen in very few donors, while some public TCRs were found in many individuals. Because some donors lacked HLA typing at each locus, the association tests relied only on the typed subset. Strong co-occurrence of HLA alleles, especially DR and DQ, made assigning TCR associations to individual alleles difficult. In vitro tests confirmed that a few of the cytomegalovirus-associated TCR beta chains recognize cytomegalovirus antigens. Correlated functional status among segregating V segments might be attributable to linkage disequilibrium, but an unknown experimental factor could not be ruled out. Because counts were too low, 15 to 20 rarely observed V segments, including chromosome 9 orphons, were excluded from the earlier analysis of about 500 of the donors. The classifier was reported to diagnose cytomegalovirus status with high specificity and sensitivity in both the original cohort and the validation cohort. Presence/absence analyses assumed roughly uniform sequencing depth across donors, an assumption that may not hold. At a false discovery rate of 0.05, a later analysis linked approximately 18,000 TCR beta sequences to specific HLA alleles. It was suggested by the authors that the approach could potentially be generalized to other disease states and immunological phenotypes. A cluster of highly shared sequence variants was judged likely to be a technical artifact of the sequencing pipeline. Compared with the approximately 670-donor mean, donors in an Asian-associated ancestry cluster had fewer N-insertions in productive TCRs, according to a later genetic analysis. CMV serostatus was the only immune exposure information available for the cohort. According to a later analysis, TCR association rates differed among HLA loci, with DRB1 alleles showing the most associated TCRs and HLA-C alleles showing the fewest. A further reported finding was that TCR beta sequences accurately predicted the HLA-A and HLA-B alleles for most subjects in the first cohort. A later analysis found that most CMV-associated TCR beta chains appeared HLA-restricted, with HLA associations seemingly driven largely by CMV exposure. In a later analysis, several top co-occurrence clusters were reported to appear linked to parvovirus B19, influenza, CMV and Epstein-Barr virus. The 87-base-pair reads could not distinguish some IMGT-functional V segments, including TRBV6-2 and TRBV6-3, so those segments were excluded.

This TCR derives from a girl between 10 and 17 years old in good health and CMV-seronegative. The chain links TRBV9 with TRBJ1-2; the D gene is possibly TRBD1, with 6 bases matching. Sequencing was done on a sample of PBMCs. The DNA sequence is TGTGCCAGCAGCGCGTCGACAGGCGCGACTAACTATGGCTACACCTTC. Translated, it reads CASSASTGATNYGYTF.